The 18 T cell receptor beta chains in this list originate from one sample, sequenced in a study of T cells in Graves' hyperthyroidism and ophthalmopathy. RNA transcripts were the template for amplifying TCR beta CDR3 regions. Carried out on the TCR CDR3, a first-round RT-PCR used the HTBI primer set. In TCRdb, the multiplex PCR reads were re-called with MiXCR into one record per CDR3 protein. This sample has 660,000 or so distinct CDR3 sequences; about a fifth occur once, and the top ten carry 34%. The sequenced sample consisted of blood. The receptor source for this set is a man aged 25-40 years with Graves' ophthalmopathy.

The chain has TRBV20-1 and TRBJ2-5; D perhaps matches TRBD1 (5 bases). Looked up from germline, CDR1 is DFQATT and CDR2 is SNEGSKA (reference sequence). Trimming took off 6 bases at V and 1 base at J, with 9 bases between the two ends. This CDR3 region has 12 residues. The CDR3 region has the DNA TGCAGTGCCTGGCAGGGCCAAGAGACCCAGTACTTC. Translation gives CSAWQGQETQYF.

This chain links TRBV7-2 with TRBJ2-5; 15 bases align to TRBD2. V shed 5 bases, J shed 4 bases, and the junction held 5 bases outside the gene matches. The CDR3 runs to 16 residues. Looked up from germline, CDR1 is SGHTA and CDR2 is FQGNSA. The CDR3 region has the DNA TGTGCCAGCAGCGGTCCGGGACTAGCGGGAGGAGAGACCCAGTACTTC. It translates to CASSGPGLAGGETQYF. The complete variable domain, with remaining parts taken from reference TRBV7-2 and TRBJ2-5, reads GAGVSQSPSNKVTEKGKDVELRCDPISGHTALYWYRQSLGQGLEFLIYFQGNSAPDKSGLPSDRFSAERTGGSVSTLTIQRTQQEDSAVYLCASSGPGLAGGETQYFGPGTRLLVL.

The rearrangement links TRBV28 to TRBJ2-7; tentative D call: TRBD2 (5 bases). The CDR3 extends over 15 amino acids. The V gene lost 3 bases and the J gene lost 4 bases, with 16 bases spanning the gap. Germline CDR1 MDHEN, CDR2 SYDVKM. The CDR3 sequence is CASSFGPSGGYEQYF. CDR3 DNA sequence: TGTGCCAGCAGTTTTGGACCCAGCGGAGGTTACGAGCAGTACTTC. The full variable domain, in which reference TRBV28 and TRBJ2-7 provide the parts outside the CDR3, is DVKVTQSSRYLVKRTGEKVFLECVQDMDHENMFWYRQDPGLGLRLIYFSYDVKMKEKGDIPEGYSVSREKKERFSLILESASTNQTSMYLCASSFGPSGGYEQYFGPGTRLTVT.

V is TRBV28 and J is TRBJ2-7; D is possibly TRBD2 (7 bases). From germline, CDR1 is MDHEN and CDR2 SYDVKM. Between the trimmed V and J ends, which lost 1 base and 5 bases, there was a span of 15 bases. The CDR3 loop spans 15 amino acids. This CDR3 is CASSLFNRGADEQYF. CDR3 in DNA: TGTGCCAGCAGTTTATTTAATCGGGGGGCGGACGAGCAGTACTTC.

This clonotype has just a few counts. The chain employs TRBV12-3 or TRBV12-4 and TRBJ1-4, with TRBD1 matching 10 bases. The CDR3 length is 14 residues. With V trimmed by 8 bases and J by 5 bases, 5 bases remained unmatched. CDR3 protein: CASGGTGVNEKLFF. The CDR3 region has the DNA TGTGCCAGCGGTGGGACAGGGGTGAATGAAAAACTGTTTTTT.

This clonotype was seen repeatedly, ten times or more. The chain couples TRBV15 to TRBJ2-7; tentative D call: TRBD2 (5 bases). This CDR3 spans 18 amino acids. Germline V gives CDR1 LNHNV, CDR2 YYDKDF (reference sequence). The V end lost 1 base, the J end lost 5 bases, and 24 bases lay between the germline ends. The CDR3, as DNA: TGTGCCACCAGCAGAGCGCGGTACCTAGCCGCGGTCTCGGACGAGCAGTACTTC. Translating gives CATSRARYLAAVSDEQYF.

The chain joins TRBV4-1 to TRBJ2-2; D uncertain. This CDR3 has 16 amino acids. Per the germline V gene, CDR1 is MGHRA and CDR2 is YSYEKL. Deletions cut 0 bases from V and 6 bases from J, with 14 bases between. DNA for the CDR3: TGCGCCAGCAGCCAAGATCGTATTTTAGGCGCCGGGGAGCTGTTTTTT. This gives the protein CASSQDRILGAGELFF.

This clonotype was observed a handful of times. The rearrangement links TRBV6-1 to TRBJ2-5; D perhaps matches TRBD1 (6 bases). CDR1 and CDR2 from the germline V gene are MNHNS and SASEGT. Trimming stripped 1 base from V and 0 bases from J, with 12 bases between. This CDR3 comprises 16 residues. The CDR3 DNA reads TGTGCCAGCAGTGAAGAAGAGGACAGCCACCAAGAGACCCAGTACTTC. Protein sequence: CASSEEEDSHQETQYF.

The CDR3 loop reads CASSREHLGLAGGRNEQFF. As DNA, the CDR3 is TGTGCCAGCAGCCGAGAACATCTTGGACTAGCGGGAGGGAGGAATGAGCAGTTCTTC. The genes are TRBV14 and TRBJ2-1; 15 nucleotides align to TRBD2. Per germline, CDR1 SGHDN and CDR2 FVKESK. The CDR3 totals 19 residues. The V gene end was trimmed by 4 bases and the J gene end by 7 bases; junction bases not matched to a gene: 14.

This clonotype was recorded a few times. V is TRBV7-9 and J is TRBJ2-5, with D uncertain. The V and J ends lost 1 base and 5 bases respectively, with 8 bases between them. The CDR3 consists of 13 residues. CDR1 and CDR2 from the germline V gene are SEHNR and FQNEAQ (reference sequence). The CDR3 DNA is TGTGCCAGCAGCTTAGGTGGGAACGAGACCCAGTACTTC. The encoded protein is CASSLGGNETQYF. The full variable domain, rest sourced from reference TRBV7-9 and TRBJ2-5, is DTGVSQNPRHKITKRGQNVTFRCDPISEHNRLYWYRQTLGQGPEFLTYFQNEAQLEKSRLLSDRFSAERPKGSFSTLEIQRTEQGDSAMYLCASSLGGNETQYFGPGTRLLVL.

This clonotype has only a few counts. The chain carries TRBV11-1 and TRBJ2-1; 12 positions match TRBD2. The CDR3 length is 15 residues. The trim removed 10 bases at V and 6 bases at J, leaving 10 bases unmatched. Germline V gene lookup returns CDR1 SGHAT and CDR2 FQDESV (reference sequence). The CDR3 bases are TGTGCCACGGTAAAGCTAGCGGGAGGGATCAATGAGCAGTTCTTC. This sequence encodes CATVKLAGGINEQFF.

The chain uses TRBV6-5 and TRBJ1-2; tentatively, D is TRBD1 (6 bases). V was clipped by 0 bases and J by 7 bases, with 12 bases between them. The CDR3 has 14 residues. Per the germline V gene, CDR1 is MNHEY and CDR2 is SVGAGI. CDR3 sequence: CASSYSSAGVGYTF. The CDR3 DNA is TGTGCCAGCAGTTACTCTAGCGCAGGGGTTGGCTACACCTTC.

This clonotype was observed a few times. This rearrangement joins TRBV6-1 to TRBJ2-7, with D maybe TRBD2 (5 bases). Trimming cost V 7 bases and J 4 bases, with 26 bases left between them. This CDR3 comprises 17 residues. Germline V gene data show CDR1 as MNHNS and CDR2 as SASEGT. The CDR3 sequence: CASTLTGVIRVGYEQYF. In nucleotides, the CDR3 is TGTGCCAGCACCCTCACCGGGGTGATCCGGGTTGGGTACGAGCAGTACTTC.

This clonotype was counted many times. The rearrangement links TRBV28 to TRBJ2-7; D gene uncertain. Trimming left V 4 bases short and J 7 bases short, with 17 bases between. CDR3 length: 14 amino acids. Germline V CDR1 and CDR2: MDHEN, SYDVKM. The CDR3 region is CASSSGLSPNEQYF. The CDR3 DNA follows: TGTGCCAGCAGTTCCGGTTTGTCACCGAATGAGCAGTACTTC.

This clonotype has just a few counts. V usage is TRBV6-9 and J usage is TRBJ2-7; 7 bases are a match to TRBD1. This CDR3 contains 13 residues. V trimming: 0 bases; J trimming: 7 bases; junction bases outside the gene matches: 3. Germline V gene lookup returns CDR1 MNHGY and CDR2 SVAAGI. The CDR3 sequence is CASSYSTGVEQYF. The CDR3 DNA is TGTGCCAGCAGTTATTCTACAGGGGTTGAGCAGTACTTC.

The table lists this clonotype with a few counts. The rearrangement joins TRBV10-3 to TRBJ2-1, with 9 nucleotides matching TRBD1. CDR1 and CDR2 from the germline V gene are ENHRY and SYGVKD. Trimming cost V 6 bases and J 2 bases; bases outside gene matches: 5. CDR3 length: 15 residues. Written as DNA, the CDR3 is TGTGCCATCAGGTCCGGGACAGGGACCTACAATGAGCAGTTCTTC. Translation gives CAIRSGTGTYNEQFF.

This clonotype came up a few times. This chain joins TRBV12-3 or TRBV12-4 and TRBJ1-4; 8 positions match TRBD1. J was trimmed by 3 bases and V by 8 bases; bases with no gene match: 2. This CDR3 has 13 amino acids. CDR3 coding DNA: TGTGCCAGCCGACAGGGGTCTAATGAAAAACTGTTTTTT. It specifies CASRQGSNEKLFF.

This chain joins TRBV12-3 or TRBV12-4 and TRBJ1-2; no definite D call. This CDR3 contains 13 residues. V was pared by 5 bases and J by 1 base, with 8 bases between. This CDR3 reads CASSTTVNYGYTF. The CDR3, as DNA: TGTGCCAGCAGTACAACAGTTAACTATGGCTACACCTTC.